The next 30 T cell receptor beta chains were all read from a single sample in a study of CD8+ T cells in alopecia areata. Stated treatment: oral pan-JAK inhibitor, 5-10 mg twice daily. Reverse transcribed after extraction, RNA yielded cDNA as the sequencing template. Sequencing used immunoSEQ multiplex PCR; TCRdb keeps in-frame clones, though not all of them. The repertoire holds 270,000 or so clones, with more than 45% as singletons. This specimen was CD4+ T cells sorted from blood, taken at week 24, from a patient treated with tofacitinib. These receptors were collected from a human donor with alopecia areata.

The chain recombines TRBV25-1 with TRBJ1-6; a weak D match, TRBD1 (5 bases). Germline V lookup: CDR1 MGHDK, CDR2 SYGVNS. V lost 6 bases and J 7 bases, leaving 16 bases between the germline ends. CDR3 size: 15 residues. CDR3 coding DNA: TGTGCCAGCAGCCCTCAGGGCAGACGGAATTCACCCCTCCACTTT. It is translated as CASSPQGRRNSPLHF.

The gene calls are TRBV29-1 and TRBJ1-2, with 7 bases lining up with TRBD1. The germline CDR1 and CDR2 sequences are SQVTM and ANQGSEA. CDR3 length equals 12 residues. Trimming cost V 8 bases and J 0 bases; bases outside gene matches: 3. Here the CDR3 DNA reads TGCAGCCAGGGACAGCCTAACTATGGCTACACCTTC. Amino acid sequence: CSQGQPNYGYTF.

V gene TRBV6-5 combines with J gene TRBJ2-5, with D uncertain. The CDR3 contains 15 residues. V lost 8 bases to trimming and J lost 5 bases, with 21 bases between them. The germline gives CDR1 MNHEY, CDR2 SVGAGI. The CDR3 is CASRPWVTSRETQYF. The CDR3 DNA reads TGTGCCAGCCGCCCCTGGGTTACGAGTAGGGAGACCCAGTACTTC.

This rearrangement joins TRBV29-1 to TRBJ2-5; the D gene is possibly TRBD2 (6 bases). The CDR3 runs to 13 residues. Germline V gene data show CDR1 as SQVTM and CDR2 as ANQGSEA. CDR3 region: CRKRDFREETQYF. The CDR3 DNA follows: TGCAGGAAAAGGGACTTTCGCGAGGAGACCCAGTACTTC.

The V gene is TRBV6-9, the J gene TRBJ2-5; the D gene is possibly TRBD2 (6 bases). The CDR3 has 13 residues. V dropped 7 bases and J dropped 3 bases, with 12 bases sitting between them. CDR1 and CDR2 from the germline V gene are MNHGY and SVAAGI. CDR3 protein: CASNVSGKETQYF. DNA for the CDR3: TGTGCCAGCAACGTTAGCGGCAAAGAGACCCAGTACTTC.

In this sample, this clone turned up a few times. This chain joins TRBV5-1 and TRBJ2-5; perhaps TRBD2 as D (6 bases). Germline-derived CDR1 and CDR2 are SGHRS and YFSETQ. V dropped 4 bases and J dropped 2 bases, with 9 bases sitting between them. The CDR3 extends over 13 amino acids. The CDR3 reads CASSQTRQETQYF. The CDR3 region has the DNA TGCGCCAGCAGCCAGACTAGACAAGAGACCCAGTACTTC.

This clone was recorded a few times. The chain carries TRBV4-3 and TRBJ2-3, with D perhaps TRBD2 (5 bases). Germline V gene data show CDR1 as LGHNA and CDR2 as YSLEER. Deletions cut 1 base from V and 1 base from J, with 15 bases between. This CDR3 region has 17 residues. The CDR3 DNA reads TGCGCCAGCAGCCAAGGGAGGAGCCAGTCCCGCACAGATACGCAGTATTTT. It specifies CASSQGRSQSRTDTQYF.

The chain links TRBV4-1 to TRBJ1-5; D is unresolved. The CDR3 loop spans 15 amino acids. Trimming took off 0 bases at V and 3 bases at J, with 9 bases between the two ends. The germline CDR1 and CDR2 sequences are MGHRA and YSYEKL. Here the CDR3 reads CASSQDGKINQPQHF. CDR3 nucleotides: TGCGCCAGCAGCCAAGATGGGAAAATCAATCAGCCCCAGCATTTT.

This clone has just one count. The CDR3 region has the DNA TGTGCCATCAGTGAAGGTTGGGCACGGAACACTGAAGCTTTCTTT. Translating it yields CAISEGWARNTEAFF. V and J are TRBV10-3 and TRBJ1-1; D is ambiguous. Per germline, CDR1 ENHRY and CDR2 SYGVKD. The CDR3 extends over 15 amino acids. Trimming took 3 bases from V and 1 from J, leaving 12 bases between them.

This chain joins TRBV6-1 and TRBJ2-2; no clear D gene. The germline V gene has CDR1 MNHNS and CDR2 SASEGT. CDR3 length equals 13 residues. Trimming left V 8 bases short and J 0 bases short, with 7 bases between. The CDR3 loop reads CASVAANTGELFF. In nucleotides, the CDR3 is TGTGCCAGCGTCGCCGCGAACACCGGGGAGCTGTTTTTT.

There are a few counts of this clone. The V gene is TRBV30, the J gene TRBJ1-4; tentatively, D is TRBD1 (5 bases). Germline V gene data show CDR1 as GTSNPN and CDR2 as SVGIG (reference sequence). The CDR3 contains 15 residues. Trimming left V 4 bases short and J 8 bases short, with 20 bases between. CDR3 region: CAWNPGEGRGEKLFF. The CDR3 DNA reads TGTGCCTGGAACCCAGGAGAGGGGCGAGGCGAAAAACTGTTTTTT.

The CDR3 region is CATSRGHSYGYTF. DNA for the CDR3: TGTGCCACCAGCAGAGGCCACTCCTATGGCTACACCTTC. The chain uses TRBV15 and TRBJ1-2; D is undetermined. This CDR3 comprises 13 residues. CDR1 and CDR2 (germline): LNHNV, YYDKDF (reference sequence). V shed 1 base and J shed 4 bases, with 7 bases lying between them.

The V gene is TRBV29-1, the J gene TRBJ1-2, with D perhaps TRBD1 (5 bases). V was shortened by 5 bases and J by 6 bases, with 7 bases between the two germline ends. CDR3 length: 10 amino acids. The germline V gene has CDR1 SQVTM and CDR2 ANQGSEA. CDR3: CSVLQDGYTF. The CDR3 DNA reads TGCAGCGTTCTACAGGATGGCTACACCTTC.

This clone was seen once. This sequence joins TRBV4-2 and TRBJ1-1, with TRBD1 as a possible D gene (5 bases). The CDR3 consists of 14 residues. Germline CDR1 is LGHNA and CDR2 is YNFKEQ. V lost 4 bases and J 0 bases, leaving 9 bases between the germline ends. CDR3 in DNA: TGTGCCAGCAGCCCGGAACAGGTGAACACTGAAGCTTTCTTT. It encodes CASSPEQVNTEAFF.

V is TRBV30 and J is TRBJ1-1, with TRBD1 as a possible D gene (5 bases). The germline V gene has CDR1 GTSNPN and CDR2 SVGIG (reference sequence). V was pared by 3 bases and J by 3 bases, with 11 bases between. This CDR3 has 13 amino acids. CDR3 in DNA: TGTGCCTGGAGCATGAGACAGTACACTGAAGCTTTCTTT. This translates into CAWSMRQYTEAFF.

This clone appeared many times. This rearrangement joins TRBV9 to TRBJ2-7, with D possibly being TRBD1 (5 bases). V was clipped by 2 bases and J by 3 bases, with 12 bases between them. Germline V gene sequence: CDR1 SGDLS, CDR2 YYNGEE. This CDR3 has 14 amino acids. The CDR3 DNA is TGTGCCAGCAGCGTCGACAGTTCCTTCTACGAGCAGTACTTC. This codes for CASSVDSSFYEQYF.

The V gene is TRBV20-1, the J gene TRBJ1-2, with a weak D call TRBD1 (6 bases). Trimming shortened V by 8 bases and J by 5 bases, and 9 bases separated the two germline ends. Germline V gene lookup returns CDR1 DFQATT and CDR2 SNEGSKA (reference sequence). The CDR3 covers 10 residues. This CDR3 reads CSYTGYGYTF. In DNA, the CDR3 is TGCAGTTATACAGGGTATGGCTACACCTTC.

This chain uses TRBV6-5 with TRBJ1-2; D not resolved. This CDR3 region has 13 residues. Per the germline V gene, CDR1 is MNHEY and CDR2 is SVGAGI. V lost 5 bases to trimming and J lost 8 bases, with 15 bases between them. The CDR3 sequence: CASSARSLGGYTF. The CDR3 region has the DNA TGTGCCAGCAGTGCTAGGTCCCTCGGAGGCTACACCTTC.

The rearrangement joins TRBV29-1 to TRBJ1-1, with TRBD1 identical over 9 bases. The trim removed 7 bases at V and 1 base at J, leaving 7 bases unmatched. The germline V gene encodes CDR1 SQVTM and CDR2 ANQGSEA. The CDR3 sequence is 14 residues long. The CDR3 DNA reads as TGCAGCGCGAACCCGGGACAGGGGAACACTGAAGCTTTCTTT. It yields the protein CSANPGQGNTEAFF.

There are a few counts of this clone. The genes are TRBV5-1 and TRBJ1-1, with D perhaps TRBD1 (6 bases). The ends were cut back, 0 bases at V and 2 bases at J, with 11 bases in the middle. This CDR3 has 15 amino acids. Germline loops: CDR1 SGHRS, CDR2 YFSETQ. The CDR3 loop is CASSLAGRGNTEAFF. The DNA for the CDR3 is TGCGCCAGCAGCTTGGCCGGCAGGGGTAACACTGAAGCTTTCTTT.

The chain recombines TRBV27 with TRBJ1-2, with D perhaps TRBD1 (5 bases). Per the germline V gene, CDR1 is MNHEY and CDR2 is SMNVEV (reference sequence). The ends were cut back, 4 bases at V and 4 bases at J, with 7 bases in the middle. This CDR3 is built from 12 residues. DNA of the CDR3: TGTGCCAGCAGTTCCCAGGGCTATGGCTACACCTTC. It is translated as CASSSQGYGYTF.

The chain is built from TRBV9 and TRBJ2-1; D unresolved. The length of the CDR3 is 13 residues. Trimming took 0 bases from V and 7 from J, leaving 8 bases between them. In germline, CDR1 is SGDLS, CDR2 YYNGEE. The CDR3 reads CASSVVASNEQFF. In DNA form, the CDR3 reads TGTGCCAGCAGCGTAGTCGCCTCGAATGAGCAGTTCTTC.

DNA for the CDR3: TGCGCCAGCAGCCCCGGGGCGTGGGGACCTTCCTATGGCTACACCTTC. Translating it yields CASSPGAWGPSYGYTF. This chain uses TRBV4-3 with TRBJ1-2, with D possibly being TRBD1 (5 bases). The V gene's germline CDR1 is LGHNA and CDR2 YSLEER. Trimming shortened V by 4 bases and J by 4 bases, and 19 bases separated the two germline ends. This CDR3 spans 16 amino acids.

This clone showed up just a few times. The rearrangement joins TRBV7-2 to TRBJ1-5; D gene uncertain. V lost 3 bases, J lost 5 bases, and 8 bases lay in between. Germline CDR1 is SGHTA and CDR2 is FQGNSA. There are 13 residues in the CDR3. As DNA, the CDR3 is TGTGCCAGCAGCTTCGTAGCTGATCAGCCCCAGCATTTT. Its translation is CASSFVADQPQHF. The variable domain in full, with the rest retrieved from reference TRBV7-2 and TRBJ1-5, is GAGVSQSPSNKVTEKGKDVELRCDPISGHTALYWYRQSLGQGLEFLIYFQGNSAPDKSGLPSDRFSAERTGGSVSTLTIQRTQQEDSAVYLCASSFVADQPQHFGDGTRLSIL.

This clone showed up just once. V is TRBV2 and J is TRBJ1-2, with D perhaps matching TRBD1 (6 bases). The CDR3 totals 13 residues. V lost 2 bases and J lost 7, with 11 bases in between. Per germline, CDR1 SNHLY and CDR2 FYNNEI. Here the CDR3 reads CASSERAGVGYTF. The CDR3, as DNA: TGTGCCAGCAGTGAAAGGGCAGGGGTTGGCTACACCTTC.

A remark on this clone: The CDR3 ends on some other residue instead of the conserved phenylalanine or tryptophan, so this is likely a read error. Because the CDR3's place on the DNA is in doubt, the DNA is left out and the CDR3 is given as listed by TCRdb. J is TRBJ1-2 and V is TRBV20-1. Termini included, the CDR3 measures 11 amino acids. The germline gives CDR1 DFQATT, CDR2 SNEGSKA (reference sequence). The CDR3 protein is CSARAEGLMDV.

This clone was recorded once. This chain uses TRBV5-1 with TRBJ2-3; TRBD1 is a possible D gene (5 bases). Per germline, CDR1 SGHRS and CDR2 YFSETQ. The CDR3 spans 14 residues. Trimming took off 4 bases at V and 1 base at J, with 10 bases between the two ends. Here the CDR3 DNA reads TGCGCCAGCAGCGCCGGACAACGCACAGATACGCAGTATTTT. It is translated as CASSAGQRTDTQYF.

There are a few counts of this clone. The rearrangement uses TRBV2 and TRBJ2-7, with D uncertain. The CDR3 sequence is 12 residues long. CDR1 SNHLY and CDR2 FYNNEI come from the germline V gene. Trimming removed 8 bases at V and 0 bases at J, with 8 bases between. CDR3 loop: CASCGSSYEQYF. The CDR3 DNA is TGTGCCAGCTGTGGGTCCTCCTACGAGCAGTACTTC.

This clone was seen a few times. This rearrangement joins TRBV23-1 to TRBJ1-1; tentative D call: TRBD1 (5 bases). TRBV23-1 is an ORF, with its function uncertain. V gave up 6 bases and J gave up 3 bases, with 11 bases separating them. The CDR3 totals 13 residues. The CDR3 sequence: CASSNRGDTEAFF. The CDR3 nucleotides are TGCGCCAGCAGCAACCGGGGGGACACTGAAGCTTTCTTT.

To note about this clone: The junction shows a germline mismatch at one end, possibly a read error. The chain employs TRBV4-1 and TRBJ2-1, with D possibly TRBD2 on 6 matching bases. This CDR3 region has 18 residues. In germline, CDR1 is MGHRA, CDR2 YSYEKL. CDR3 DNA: TGCGCCAGCAGACAAGTGGATCGAGTACTAGCTGGTTACAATGAGCAGTTCTTC. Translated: CASRQVDRVLAGYNEQFF.